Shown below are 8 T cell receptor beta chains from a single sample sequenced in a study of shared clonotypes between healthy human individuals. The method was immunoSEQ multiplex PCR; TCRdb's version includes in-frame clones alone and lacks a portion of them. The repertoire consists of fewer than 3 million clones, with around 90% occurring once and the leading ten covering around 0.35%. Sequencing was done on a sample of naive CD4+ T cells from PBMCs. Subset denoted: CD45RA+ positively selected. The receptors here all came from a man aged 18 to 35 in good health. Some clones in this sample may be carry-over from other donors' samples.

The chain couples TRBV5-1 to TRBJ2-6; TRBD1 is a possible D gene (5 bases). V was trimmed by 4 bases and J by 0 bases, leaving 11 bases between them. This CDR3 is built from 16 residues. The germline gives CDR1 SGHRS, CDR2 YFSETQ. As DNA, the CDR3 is TGCGCCAGCAGCGGAGCACAGGTCTCTGGGGCCAACGTCCTGACTTTC. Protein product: CASSGAQVSGANVLTF.

The CDR3 is CASSVGGTPNYGYTF. The CDR3 region has the DNA TGTGCCAGCAGCGTGGGGGGCACCCCTAACTATGGCTACACCTTC. The chain links TRBV9 to TRBJ1-2; a weak D match, TRBD1 (6 bases). Germline CDR1 SGDLS, CDR2 YYNGEE. The germline V and J ends were trimmed by 2 bases and 0 bases, with 11 bases remaining between them. The CDR3 loop spans 15 amino acids. The whole variable domain, filled in from reference TRBV9 and TRBJ1-2, reads DSGVTQTPKHLITATGQRVTLRCSPRSGDLSVYWYQQSLDQGLQFLIQYYNGEERAKGNILERFSAQQFPDLHSELNLSSLELGDSALYFCASSVGGTPNYGYTFGSGTRLTVV.

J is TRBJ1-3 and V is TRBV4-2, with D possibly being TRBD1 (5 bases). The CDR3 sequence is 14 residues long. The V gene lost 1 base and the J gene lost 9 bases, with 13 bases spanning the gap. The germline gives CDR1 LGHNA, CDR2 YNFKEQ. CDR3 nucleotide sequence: TGTGCCAGCAGCCAAGCTGACAGTGGTATCACCATATATTTT. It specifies CASSQADSGITIYF.

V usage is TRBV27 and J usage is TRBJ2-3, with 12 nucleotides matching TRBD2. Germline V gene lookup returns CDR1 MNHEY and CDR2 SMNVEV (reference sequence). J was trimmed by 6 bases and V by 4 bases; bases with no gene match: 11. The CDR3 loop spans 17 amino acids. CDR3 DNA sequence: TGTGCCAGCAGTTCCCGGACTAGCGGGACTGGAGGGGATACGCAGTATTTT. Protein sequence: CASSSRTSGTGGDTQYF.

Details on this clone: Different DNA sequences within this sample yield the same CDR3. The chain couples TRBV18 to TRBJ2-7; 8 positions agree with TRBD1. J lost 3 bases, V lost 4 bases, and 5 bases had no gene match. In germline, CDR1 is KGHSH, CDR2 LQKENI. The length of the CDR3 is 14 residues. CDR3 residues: CASSLGQGSYEQYF. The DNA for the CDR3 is TGTGCCAGCTCACTAGGACAGGGCAGCTACGAGCAGTACTTC.

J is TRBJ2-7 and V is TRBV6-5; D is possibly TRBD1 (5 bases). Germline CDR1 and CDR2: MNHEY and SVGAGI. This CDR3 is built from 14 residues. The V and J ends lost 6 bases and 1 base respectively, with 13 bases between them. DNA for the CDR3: TGTGCCAGCAGAAGGGGAAGGGTTTCCTACGAGCAGTACTTC. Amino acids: CASRRGRVSYEQYF.

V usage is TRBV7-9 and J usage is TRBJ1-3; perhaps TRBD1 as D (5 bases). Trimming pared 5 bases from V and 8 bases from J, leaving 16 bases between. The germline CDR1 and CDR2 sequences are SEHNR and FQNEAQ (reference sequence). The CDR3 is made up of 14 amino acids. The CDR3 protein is CASSVTVLGDTIYF. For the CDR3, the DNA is TGTGCCAGCAGCGTCACTGTCTTGGGGGACACCATATATTTT.

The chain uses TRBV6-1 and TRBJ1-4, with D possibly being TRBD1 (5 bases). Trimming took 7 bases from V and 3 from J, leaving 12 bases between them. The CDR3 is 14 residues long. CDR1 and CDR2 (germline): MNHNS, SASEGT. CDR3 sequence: CASMGRGANEKLFF. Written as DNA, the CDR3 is TGTGCCAGCATGGGGCGGGGAGCTAATGAAAAACTGTTTTTT.